What follows is one T cell receptor (beta chain) and its context. The data were taken from a study of patients and donors after allogeneic stem cell transplantation. Via MiXCR, TCRdb re-called the RT-PCR reads, giving one row per CDR3 protein. This sample has approximately 27,000 distinct CDR3 sequences, with roughly 8% found just once. The CDR3 has 12 amino acids. The V gene lost 8 bases and the J gene lost 7 bases, with 14 bases spanning the gap. Germline CDR1 reads ENHRY; CDR2 reads SYGVKD. The sequence was obtained from a human donor who was either an allogeneic HSCT recipient or a stem cell or donor lymphocyte infusion donor (not recorded which). It is not recorded whose cells these are; they may come from a transplant donor. The sample was blood, either unsorted or a sorted T cell fraction (not recorded which). J is TRBJ2-5 and V is TRBV10-3; TRBD1 might be the D (6 bases). Here the CDR3 reads CAISGTRGTQYF. The CDR3 DNA follows: TGTGCCATCTCAGGGACAAGGGGGACCCAGTACTTC.